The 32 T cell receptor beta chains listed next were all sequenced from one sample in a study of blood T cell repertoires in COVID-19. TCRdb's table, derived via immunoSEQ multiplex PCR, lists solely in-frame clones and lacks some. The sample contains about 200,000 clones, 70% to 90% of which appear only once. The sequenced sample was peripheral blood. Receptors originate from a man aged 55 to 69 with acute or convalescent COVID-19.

The CDR3 DNA sequence: TGTGCCAGCAGCGTCGGGGCTAGCGGGGGAGGAGATACGCAGTATTTT. Amino acids: CASSVGASGGGDTQYF. The chain carries TRBV9 and TRBJ2-3; TRBD2 aligns across 10 bases. V lost 2 bases, J lost 5 bases, and 8 bases stayed unmatched. Looked up from germline, CDR1 is SGDLS and CDR2 is YYNGEE. The length of the CDR3 is 16 residues.

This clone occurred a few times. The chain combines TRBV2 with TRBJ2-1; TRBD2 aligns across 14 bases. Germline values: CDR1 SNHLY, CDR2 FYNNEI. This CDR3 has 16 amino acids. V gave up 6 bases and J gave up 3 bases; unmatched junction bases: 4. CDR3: CASRSGTSGGYNEQFF. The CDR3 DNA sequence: TGTGCCAGCAGGTCCGGGACTAGCGGGGGCTACAATGAGCAGTTCTTC.

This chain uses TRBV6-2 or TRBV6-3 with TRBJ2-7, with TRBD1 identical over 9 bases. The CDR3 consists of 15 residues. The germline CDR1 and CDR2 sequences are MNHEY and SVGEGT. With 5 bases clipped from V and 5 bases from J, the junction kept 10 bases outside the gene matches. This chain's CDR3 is CASSPGWTGDDEQYF. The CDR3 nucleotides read TGTGCCAGCAGTCCCGGTTGGACAGGGGATGACGAGCAGTACTTC.

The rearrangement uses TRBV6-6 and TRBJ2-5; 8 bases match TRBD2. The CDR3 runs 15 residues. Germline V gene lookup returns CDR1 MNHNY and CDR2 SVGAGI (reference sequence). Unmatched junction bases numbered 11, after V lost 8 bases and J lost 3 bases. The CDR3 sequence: CASGPGRAREETQYF. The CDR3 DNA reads TGTGCCAGCGGTCCCGGGAGGGCGAGAGAAGAGACCCAGTACTTC.

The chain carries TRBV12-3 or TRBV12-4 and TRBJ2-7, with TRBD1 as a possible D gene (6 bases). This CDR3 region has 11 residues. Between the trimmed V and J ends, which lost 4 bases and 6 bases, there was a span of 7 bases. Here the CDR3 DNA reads TGTGCCAGCAGTTGGGGGCGCGAGCAGTACTTC. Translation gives CASSWGREQYF.

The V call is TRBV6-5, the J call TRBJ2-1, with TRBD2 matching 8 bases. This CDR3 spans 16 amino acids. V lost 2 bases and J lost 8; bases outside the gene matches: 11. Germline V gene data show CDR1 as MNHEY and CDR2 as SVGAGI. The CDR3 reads CASSYTAGATRDEQFF. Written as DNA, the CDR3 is TGTGCCAGCAGTTACACAGCGGGGGCTACAAGGGATGAGCAGTTCTTC.

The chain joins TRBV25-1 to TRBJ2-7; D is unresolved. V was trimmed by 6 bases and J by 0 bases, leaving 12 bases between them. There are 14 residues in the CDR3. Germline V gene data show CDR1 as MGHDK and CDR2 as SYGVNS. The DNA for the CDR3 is TGTGCCAGCAGCCGAGACACCAGCTCCTACGAGCAGTACTTC. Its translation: CASSRDTSSYEQYF.

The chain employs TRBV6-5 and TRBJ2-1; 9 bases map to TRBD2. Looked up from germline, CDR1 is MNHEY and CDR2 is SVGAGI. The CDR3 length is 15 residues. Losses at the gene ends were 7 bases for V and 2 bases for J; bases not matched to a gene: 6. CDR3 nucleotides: TGTGCCAGCATAATAAGCGGGGGGACCTACAATGAGCAGTTCTTC. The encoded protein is CASIISGGTYNEQFF.

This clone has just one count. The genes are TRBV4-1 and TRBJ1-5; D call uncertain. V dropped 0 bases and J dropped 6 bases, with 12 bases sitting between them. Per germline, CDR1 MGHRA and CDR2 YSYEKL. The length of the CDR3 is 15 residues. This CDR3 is CASSQDVAATQPQHF. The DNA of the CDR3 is TGCGCCAGCAGCCAAGATGTGGCCGCAACTCAGCCCCAGCATTTT.

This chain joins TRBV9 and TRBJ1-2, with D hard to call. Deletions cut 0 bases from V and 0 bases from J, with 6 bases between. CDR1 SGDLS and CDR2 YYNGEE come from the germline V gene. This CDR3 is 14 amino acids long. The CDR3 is CASSVDKSNYGYTF. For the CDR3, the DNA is TGTGCCAGCAGCGTAGACAAATCTAACTATGGCTACACCTTC.

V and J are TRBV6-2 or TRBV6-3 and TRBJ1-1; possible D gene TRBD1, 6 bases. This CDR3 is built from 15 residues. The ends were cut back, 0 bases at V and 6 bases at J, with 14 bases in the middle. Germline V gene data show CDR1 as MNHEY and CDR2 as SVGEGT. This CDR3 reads CASSYSGRGWPEAFF. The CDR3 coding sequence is TGTGCCAGCAGTTACTCGGGCAGGGGCTGGCCTGAAGCTTTCTTT.

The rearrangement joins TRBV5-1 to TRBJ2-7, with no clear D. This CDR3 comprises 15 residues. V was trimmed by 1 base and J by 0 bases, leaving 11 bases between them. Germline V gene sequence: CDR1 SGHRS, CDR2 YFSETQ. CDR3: CASSLSTAVSYEQYF. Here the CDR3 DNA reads TGCGCCAGCAGCTTGTCTACAGCAGTCTCCTACGAGCAGTACTTC.

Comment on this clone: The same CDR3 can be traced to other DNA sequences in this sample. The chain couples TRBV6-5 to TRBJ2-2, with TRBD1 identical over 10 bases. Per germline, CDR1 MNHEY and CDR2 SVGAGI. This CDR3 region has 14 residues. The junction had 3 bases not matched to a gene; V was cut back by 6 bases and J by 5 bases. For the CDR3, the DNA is TGTGCCAGCAGAAGGGACAGGGGAACCGGGGAGCTGTTTTTT. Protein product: CASRRDRGTGELFF.

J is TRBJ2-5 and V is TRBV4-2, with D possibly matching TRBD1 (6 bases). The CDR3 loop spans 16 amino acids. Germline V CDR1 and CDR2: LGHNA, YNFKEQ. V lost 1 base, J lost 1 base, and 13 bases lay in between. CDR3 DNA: TGTGCCAGCAGCCAAGTGGGGGCCGGGACCCAAGAGACCCAGTACTTC. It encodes CASSQVGAGTQETQYF.

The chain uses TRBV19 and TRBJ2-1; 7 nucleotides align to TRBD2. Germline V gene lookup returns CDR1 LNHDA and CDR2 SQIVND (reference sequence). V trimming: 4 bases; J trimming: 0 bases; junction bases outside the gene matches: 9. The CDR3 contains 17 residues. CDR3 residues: CASSSPTAGVSYNEQFF. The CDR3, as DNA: TGTGCCAGTAGTAGCCCTACGGCGGGGGTCTCCTACAATGAGCAGTTCTTC.

CDR3 sequence reads: CASSRTTGGKLFF. For the CDR3, the DNA is TGTGCCAGCAGCCGGACGACAGGGGGTAAACTGTTTTTT. The chain joins TRBV3-1 (or the pseudogene TRBV3-2) to TRBJ1-4; the match to TRBD1 covers 9 bases. The ends lost 4 bases at V and 11 bases at J; junction bases unmatched: 5. The CDR3 consists of 13 residues. In germline, CDR1 is LGHDT, CDR2 YNNKEL (reference sequence).

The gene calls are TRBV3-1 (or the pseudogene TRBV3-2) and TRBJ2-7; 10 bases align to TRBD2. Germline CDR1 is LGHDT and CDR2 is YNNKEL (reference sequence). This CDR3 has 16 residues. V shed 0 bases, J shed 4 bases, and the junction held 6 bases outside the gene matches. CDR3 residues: CASSQDWASGGYEQYF. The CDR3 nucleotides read TGTGCCAGCAGCCAAGATTGGGCTAGCGGGGGTTACGAGCAGTACTTC.

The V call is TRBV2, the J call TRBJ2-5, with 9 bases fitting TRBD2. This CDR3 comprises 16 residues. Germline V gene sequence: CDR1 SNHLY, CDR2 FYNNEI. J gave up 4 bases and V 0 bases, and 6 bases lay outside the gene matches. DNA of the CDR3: TGTGCCAGCAGTGAAGCGGGGCTAGCGGGGAGAGAGACCCAGTACTTC. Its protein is CASSEAGLAGRETQYF.

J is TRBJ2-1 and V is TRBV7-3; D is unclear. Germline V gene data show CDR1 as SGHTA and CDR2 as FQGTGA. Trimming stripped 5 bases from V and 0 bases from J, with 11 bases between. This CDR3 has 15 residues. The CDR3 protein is CASSPQDFSYNEQFF. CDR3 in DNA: TGTGCCAGCAGCCCGCAGGATTTCTCCTACAATGAGCAGTTCTTC.

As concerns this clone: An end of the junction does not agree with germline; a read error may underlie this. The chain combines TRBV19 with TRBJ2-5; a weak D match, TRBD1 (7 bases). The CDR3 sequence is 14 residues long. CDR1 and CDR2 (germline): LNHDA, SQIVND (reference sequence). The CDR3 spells CASSTQGGTETRYF. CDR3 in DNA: TGTGCCAGTAGTACCCAGGGGGGCACAGAGACCCGGTACTTC. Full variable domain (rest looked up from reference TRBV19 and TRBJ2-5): DGGITQSPKYLFRKEGQNVTLSCEQNLNHDAMYWYRQDPGQGLRLIYYSQIVNDFQKGDIAEGYSVSREKKESFPLTVTSAQKNPTAFYLCASSTQGGTETRYFGPGTRLLVL.

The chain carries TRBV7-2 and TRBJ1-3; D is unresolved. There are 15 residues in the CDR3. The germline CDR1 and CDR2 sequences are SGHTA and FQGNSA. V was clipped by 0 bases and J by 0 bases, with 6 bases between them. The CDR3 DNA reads TGTGCCAGCAGCTTAGCCCGCGTCTCTGGAAACACCATATATTTT. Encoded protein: CASSLARVSGNTIYF.

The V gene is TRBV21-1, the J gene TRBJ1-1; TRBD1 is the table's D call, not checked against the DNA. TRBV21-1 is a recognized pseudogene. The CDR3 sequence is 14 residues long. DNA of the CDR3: TGTGCCAGCAGCACGGACAGGGAGGGCACTGAAGCTTTCTTT. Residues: CASSTDREGTEAFF.

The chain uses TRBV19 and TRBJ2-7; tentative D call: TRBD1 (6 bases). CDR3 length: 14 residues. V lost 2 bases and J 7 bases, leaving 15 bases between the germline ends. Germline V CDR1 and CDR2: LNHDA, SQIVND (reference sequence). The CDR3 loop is CASSITRDTVEQYF. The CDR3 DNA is TGTGCCAGTAGTATAACTCGGGACACGGTGGAGCAGTACTTC.

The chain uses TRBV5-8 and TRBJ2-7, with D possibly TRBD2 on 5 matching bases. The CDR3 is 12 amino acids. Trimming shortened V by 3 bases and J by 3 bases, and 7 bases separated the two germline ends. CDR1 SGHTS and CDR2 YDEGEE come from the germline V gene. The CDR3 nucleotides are TGTGCCAGCAGCTCCGGGGTCTACGAGCAGTACTTC. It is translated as CASSSGVYEQYF.

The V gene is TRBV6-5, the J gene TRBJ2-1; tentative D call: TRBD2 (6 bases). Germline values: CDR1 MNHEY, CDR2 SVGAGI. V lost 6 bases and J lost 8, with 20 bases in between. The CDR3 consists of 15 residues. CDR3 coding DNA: TGTGCCAGCAGCCAGAGGAGGGTTCCCCCCTATGAGCAGTTCTTC. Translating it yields CASSQRRVPPYEQFF.

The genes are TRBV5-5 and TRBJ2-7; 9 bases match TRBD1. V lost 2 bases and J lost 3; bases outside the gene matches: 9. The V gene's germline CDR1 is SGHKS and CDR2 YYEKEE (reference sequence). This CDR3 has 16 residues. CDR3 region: CASSLQGGTGNYEQYF. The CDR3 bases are TGTGCCAGCAGCTTACAAGGTGGGACAGGGAACTACGAGCAGTACTTC.

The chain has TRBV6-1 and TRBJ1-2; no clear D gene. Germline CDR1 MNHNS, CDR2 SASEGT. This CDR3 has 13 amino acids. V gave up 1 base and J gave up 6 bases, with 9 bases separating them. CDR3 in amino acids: CASSEDRGNGYTF. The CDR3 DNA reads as TGTGCCAGCAGTGAAGATCGAGGGAATGGCTACACCTTC.

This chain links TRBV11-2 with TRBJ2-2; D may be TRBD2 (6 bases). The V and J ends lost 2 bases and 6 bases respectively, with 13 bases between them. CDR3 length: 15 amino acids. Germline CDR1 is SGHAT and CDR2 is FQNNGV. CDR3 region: CASSLSQGGAGELFF. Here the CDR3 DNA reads TGTGCCAGCAGCTTAAGTCAGGGAGGCGCCGGGGAGCTGTTTTTT.

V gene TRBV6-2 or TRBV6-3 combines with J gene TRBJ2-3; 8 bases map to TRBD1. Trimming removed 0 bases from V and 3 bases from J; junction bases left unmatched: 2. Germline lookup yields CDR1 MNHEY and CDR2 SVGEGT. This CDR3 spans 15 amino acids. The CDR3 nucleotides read TGTGCCAGCAGTTACTCGAGGACAGGGACAGATACGCAGTATTTT. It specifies CASSYSRTGTDTQYF.

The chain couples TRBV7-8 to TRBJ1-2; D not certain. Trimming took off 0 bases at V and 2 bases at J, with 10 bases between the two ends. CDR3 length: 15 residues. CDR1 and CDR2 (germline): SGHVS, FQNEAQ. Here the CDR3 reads CASSLAPGGNYGYTF. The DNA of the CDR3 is TGTGCCAGCAGCTTAGCCCCGGGAGGGAACTATGGCTACACCTTC.

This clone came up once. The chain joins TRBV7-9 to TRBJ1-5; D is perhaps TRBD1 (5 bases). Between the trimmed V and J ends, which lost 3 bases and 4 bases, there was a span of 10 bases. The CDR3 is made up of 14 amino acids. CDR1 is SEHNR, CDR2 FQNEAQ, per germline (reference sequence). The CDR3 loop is CASSLGGVNQPQHF. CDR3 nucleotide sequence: TGTGCCAGCAGCTTGGGGGGGGTTAATCAGCCCCAGCATTTT.

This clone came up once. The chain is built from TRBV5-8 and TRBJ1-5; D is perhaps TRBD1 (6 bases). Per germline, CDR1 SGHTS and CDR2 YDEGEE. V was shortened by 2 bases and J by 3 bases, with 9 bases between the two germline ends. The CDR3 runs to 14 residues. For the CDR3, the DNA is TGTGCCAGCAGCTTAGGACAGCACAATCAGCCCCAGCATTTT. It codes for CASSLGQHNQPQHF.